These 12 T cell receptor beta chains originate from one sample sequenced in a study of blood T cells in healthy people across ages. Through a sample-barcoded 5' primer and a J-beta primer mix, a second PCR was run for about 6 to 11 cycles. TCRdb used MiXCR to reprocess the 5' RACE reads, holding one entry per CDR3 protein. The repertoire holds about 800,000 distinct CDR3 sequences, with roughly 25% as singletons. This same sample was also part of a study on T cells of mothers and their children.

Specimen: blood. These receptors were collected from a boy aged 5 to 17 in good health.

This clonotype was seen once. The chain uses TRBV29-1 and TRBJ2-7, with D tentatively TRBD1 (6 bases). Germline V CDR1 and CDR2: SQVTM, ANQGSEA. The CDR3 contains 12 residues. Trimming took 0 bases from V and 8 from J, leaving 11 bases between them. CDR3 sequence: CSVEEGQAKQYF. As DNA, the CDR3 is TGCAGCGTTGAAGAGGGACAAGCGAAGCAGTACTTC.

This clonotype was seen only a few times. The chain recombines TRBV14 with TRBJ2-7; 7 nucleotides align to TRBD1. With 0 bases clipped from V and 4 bases from J, the junction kept 6 bases outside the gene matches. This CDR3 has 15 residues. The germline gives CDR1 SGHDN, CDR2 FVKESK. The CDR3, as DNA: TGTGCCAGCAGCCAAGATGAAAGGGGGCCATACGAGCAGTACTTC. Protein product: CASSQDERGPYEQYF. Combining the CDR3 with reference TRBV14 and TRBJ2-7 gives the whole variable domain EAGVTQFPSHSVIEKGQTVTLRCDPISGHDNLYWYRRVMGKEIKFLLHFVKESKQDESGMPNNRFLAERTGGTYSTLKVQPAELEDSGVYFCASSQDERGPYEQYFGPGTRLTVT.

This sequence joins TRBV5-1 and TRBJ1-3; weak D call: TRBD1 (5 bases). The V end lost 2 bases, the J end lost 4 bases, and 13 bases lay between the germline ends. The CDR3 is 15 residues long. Germline V lookup: CDR1 SGHRS, CDR2 YFSETQ. For the CDR3, the DNA is TGCGCCAGCAGCTTTTCCGGGGCAGAAGGAAACACCATATATTTT. It translates to CASSFSGAEGNTIYF.

V and J are TRBV12-3 or TRBV12-4 and TRBJ2-1; no clear D gene. The DNA matches TRBJ2-7 better at its end, which makes the J call doubtful. The CDR3 consists of 15 residues. CDR3 in DNA: TGTGCCAGCAGTTTAGGGTCCGGCAAGACCAACGAGCAGTACTTC. Translating it yields CASSLGSGKTNEQYF.

The rearrangement joins TRBV6-5 to TRBJ1-1; the D is unclear. V was shortened by 7 bases and J by 1 base, with 13 bases between the two germline ends. CDR3 length equals 14 residues. Germline V gene data show CDR1 as MNHEY and CDR2 as SVGAGI. The CDR3 loop reads CASINLGGNTEAFF. The CDR3 DNA reads as TGTGCCAGCATAAACTTGGGAGGGAACACTGAAGCTTTCTTT.

The chain is built from TRBV15 and TRBJ1-6; 10 nucleotides agree with TRBD1. The germline gives CDR1 LNHNV, CDR2 YYDKDF (reference sequence). This CDR3 is 18 amino acids long. V was pared by 0 bases and J by 2 bases, with 4 bases of the junction left unmatched. The CDR3 DNA is TGTGCCACCAGCAGAGAGGACAGGGGGATGACCTATAATTCACCCCTCCACTTT. As protein: CATSREDRGMTYNSPLHF.

This clonotype has more than one count but fewer than ten. The CDR3 here is CSVDGGILGQDTQYF. The CDR3, as DNA: TGCAGCGTTGATGGAGGGATCCTTGGTCAGGATACGCAGTATTTT. V is TRBV29-1 and J is TRBJ2-3; maybe TRBD2 (6 bases). The CDR3 is made up of 15 amino acids. The germline gives CDR1 SQVTM, CDR2 ANQGSEA. V dropped 3 bases and J dropped 6 bases, with 19 bases sitting between them.

This clonotype appeared a few times. The V gene is TRBV5-5, the J gene TRBJ2-6; D is unresolved. The CDR3 contains 17 residues. V was clipped by 4 bases and J by 0 bases, with 14 bases between them. The germline CDR1 and CDR2 sequences are SGHKS and YYEKEE (reference sequence). CDR3 region: CASSREQSVSGANVLTF. CDR3 coding DNA: TGTGCCAGCAGCAGAGAACAGAGTGTCTCTGGGGCCAACGTCCTGACTTTC.

This clonotype appeared a few times. The chain has TRBV20-1 and TRBJ1-5, with D maybe TRBD1 (5 bases). Trimming pared 1 base from V and 5 bases from J, leaving 9 bases between. The V gene's germline CDR1 is DFQATT and CDR2 SNEGSKA (reference sequence). The CDR3 length is 13 residues. The CDR3, as DNA: TGCAGTGCTAGAGTCCAGGGCGATCAGCCCCAGCATTTT. This sequence encodes CSARVQGDQPQHF.

CDR3 loop: CASSPSSDRPTNEKLFF. CDR3 DNA sequence: TGTGCCAGCAGCCCCAGTTCAGACAGGCCAACTAATGAAAAACTGTTTTTT. The chain uses TRBV7-9 and TRBJ1-4, with a weak D call TRBD1 (6 bases). The CDR3 consists of 17 residues. Germline V CDR1 and CDR2: SEHNR, FQNEAQ (reference sequence). Trimming left V 5 bases short and J 0 bases short, with 16 bases between. Drawing the rest from reference TRBV7-9 and TRBJ1-4, the complete variable domain is DTGVSQNPRHKITKRGQNVTFRCDPISEHNRLYWYRQTLGQGPEFLTYFQNEAQLEKSRLLSDRFSAERPKGSFSTLEIQRTEQGDSAMYLCASSPSSDRPTNEKLFFGSGTQLSVL.

This chain connects TRBV4-3 to TRBJ2-7; 7 nucleotides agree with TRBD1. CDR1 and CDR2 from the germline V gene are LGHNA and YSLEER. V was pared by 0 bases and J by 5 bases, with 7 bases of the junction left unmatched. The CDR3 runs 15 residues. DNA for the CDR3: TGCGCCAGCAGCCAAGATTCCGGGACAGTCCACGAGCAGTACTTC. Its translation is CASSQDSGTVHEQYF.

V gene TRBV14 combines with J gene TRBJ2-7; weak D call: TRBD2 (5 bases). CDR3 size: 13 residues. From germline, CDR1 is SGHDN and CDR2 FVKESK. Trimming removed 3 bases from V and 11 bases from J, with 17 bases in between. The CDR3 bases are TGTGCCAGCAGCCATCGGGGTACAAGTTTCGAGTACTTC. Translated, it gives CASSHRGTSFEYF.